This T cell receptor beta chain was sequenced in a study of lymphopenia after photon versus proton radiotherapy (dated by TCRdb to 2018 to 2020). About the full investigation: In patients with gastrointestinal tumors who developed high-grade lymphopenia, the study compared the immunological effects of photon radiation therapy with those of proton radiation therapy. A cohort of some 21 patients with gastrointestinal tumors who received either photon or proton therapy and subsequently developed lymphopenia was included. The goal of the study was to describe how the two radiation modalities differ in their effects on the immune system.

V loses 0 bases, J loses 5 bases, and the germline ends lie 8 bases apart. Including cysteine and phenylalanine, the CDR3 has 14 amino acids. CDR3 DNA only is kept here, 42 bases in frame from base 1. Per the germline V gene, MNHEY is the CDR1 and SVGAGI is the CDR2. Library generation was performed with the immunoSEQ multiplex PCR assay. Deep sequencing of rearranged TCR beta loci, alongside multiparametric flow cytometry, was used to profile T cell repertoires. This is the immuneACCESS table as TCRdb keeps it, with only in-frame sequences that have V and J called. A part of the clones is gone; compared with another copy, unresolved V genes explain less than half, and the rest is unexplained. This sample lists about 22,000 clones; about 89% were detected once. Over 8.5% of the sample rests with the top ten. Overall study results and their limits: The survival association was assessed only in patients who died, and the authors presented better survival with proton therapy as a possibility rather than a demonstrated result. Across the cohort, an inverse correlation was found between a larger post-nadir drop in TCR diversity and overall survival time among patients who died. After the lymphocyte count nadir, photon-treated repertoires showed oligoclonal expansion, especially of CD8+ Temra cells, which drove the drop in diversity. Relative stability during treatment was observed in proton-treated patients, whereas loss of naive T cells and TCR diversity and gain of effector/memory populations were observed in photon-treated patients.

Comment on this clone: No cognate antigen has been identified for it. Per-base qualities were not stored, and no clone one base away is much larger.

Rearrangement joined TRBV6-5 to TRBJ2-1; confidence is insufficient to name the D gene. The source material was peripheral blood, sampled from a patient treated with proton-based radiotherapy. The receptor's source is an elderly man with esophageal cancer. The bases read TGTGCCAGCAGTTACTCGCAGATCAACAATGAGCAGTTCTTC. This translates into CASSYSQINNEQFF.